This T cell receptor (beta chain) was captured in a study of blood T cell repertoires in COVID-19. In the study overall: Samples representing acute and convalescent COVID-19 were sourced from the United States, Italy and Spain. PBMCs, B-cell-depleted T cells, or T cells provided the cDNA or gDNA that made up the material.

In the original analysis: Nucleated cell counts were estimated from reference gene primer amplification. Here immunoSEQ multiplex PCR was the method, and the copy in TCRdb shows in-frame clones only, minus some. V, J and clone size were drawn from that table, and D and trimming were deduced from the DNA. Of more than 95,000 clones in the sample, roughly 90% were seen once. The source is a woman aged 55 to 70 with acute or convalescent COVID-19. The sequenced sample was peripheral blood.

CDR3 bases: TGTGCCAGCAGTGAAGCCCAAGGAGTGAACACTGAAGCTTTCTTT. This codes for CASSEAQGVNTEAFF. The chain combines TRBV6-1 with TRBJ1-1; no firm D call. The CDR3 sequence is 15 residues long. Trimming left V 0 bases short and J 0 bases short, with 8 bases between. CDR1 is MNHNS, CDR2 SASEGT, per germline.